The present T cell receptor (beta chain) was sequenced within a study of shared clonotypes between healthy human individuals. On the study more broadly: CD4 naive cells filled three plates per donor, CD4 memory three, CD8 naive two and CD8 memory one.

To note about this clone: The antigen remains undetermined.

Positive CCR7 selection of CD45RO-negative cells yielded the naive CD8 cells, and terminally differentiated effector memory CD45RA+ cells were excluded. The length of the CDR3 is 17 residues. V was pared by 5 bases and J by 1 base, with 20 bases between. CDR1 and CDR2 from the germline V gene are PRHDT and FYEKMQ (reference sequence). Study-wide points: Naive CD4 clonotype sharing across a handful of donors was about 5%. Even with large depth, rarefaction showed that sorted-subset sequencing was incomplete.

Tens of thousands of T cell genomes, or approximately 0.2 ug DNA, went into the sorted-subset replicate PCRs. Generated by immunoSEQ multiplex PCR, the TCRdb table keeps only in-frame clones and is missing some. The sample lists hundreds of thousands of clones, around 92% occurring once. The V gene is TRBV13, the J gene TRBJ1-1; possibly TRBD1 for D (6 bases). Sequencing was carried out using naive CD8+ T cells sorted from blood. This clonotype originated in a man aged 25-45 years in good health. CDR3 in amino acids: CASSPAGDGGKNTEAFF. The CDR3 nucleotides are TGTGCCAGCAGCCCGGCGGGCGACGGGGGCAAGAACACTGAAGCTTTCTTT.